One sample yielded the 24 T cell receptor beta chains listed below, sequenced in a study of blood T cells in healthy people across ages. Through a sample-barcoded 5' primer and a J-beta primer mix, a second PCR was run for roughly 6 to 11 cycles. A single record per CDR3 protein comes from TCRdb applying MiXCR to the 5' RACE reads. The table records fewer than 2,000,000 distinct CDR3 sequences, roughly 32% of them present only once. Input material: blood. These TCRs come from a woman aged 25-40 years in good health.

The rearrangement links TRBV3-1 to TRBJ1-2, with D uncertain. The V end was cut by 6 bases, the J end by 2 bases, with 13 bases between. CDR1 LGHDT and CDR2 YNNKEL come from the germline V gene (reference sequence). CDR3 length: 14 amino acids. CDR3 sequence (DNA): TGTGCCAGCAGATCCATCGCAGGCAACTATGGCTACACCTTC. Translating it yields CASRSIAGNYGYTF.

The table lists this clonotype with a few counts. A read error may explain this, as a much larger clone is one base away. The chain employs TRBV27 and TRBJ2-3; 7 nucleotides line up with TRBD1. This CDR3 has 14 residues. Germline CDR1 reads MNHEY; CDR2 reads SMNVEV (reference sequence). V dropped 4 bases and J dropped 2; count of bases not matched to a gene: 3. CDR3 nucleotides: TGTGCCAGCAGTTCCGGGACAGTCACAGATACGCAGTATTTT. Protein sequence: CASSSGTVTDTQYF.

This clonotype was seen only a few times. CDR3 residues: CAWLDRGLNTEAFF. The CDR3 DNA sequence: TGTGCCTGGCTAGACAGGGGCTTGAACACTGAAGCTTTCTTT. This rearrangement joins TRBV30 to TRBJ1-1; 8 nucleotides match TRBD1. Germline lookup yields CDR1 GTSNPN and CDR2 SVGIG (reference sequence). Trimming at V came to 5 bases and at J to 0 bases, leaving 5 bases not matched to a gene. This CDR3 is built from 14 residues.

Note on this clonotype: The junction and the germline gene differ at one end; a read error may be behind it. The rearrangement links TRBV20-1 to TRBJ1-2, with 7 bases lining up with TRBD1. The CDR3 is 13 residues long. Germline CDR1 is DFQATT and CDR2 is SNEGSKA (reference sequence). CDR3 sequence reads: CSALHTRGYDYTF. In nucleotides, the CDR3 is TGCAGTGCCCTACATACCAGGGGGTATGACTACACCTTC.

This clonotype was observed a few times. The chain combines TRBV3-1 with TRBJ2-7; 10 nucleotides match TRBD2. The CDR3 spans 16 residues. V dropped 3 bases and J dropped 3; count of bases not matched to a gene: 8. Per germline, CDR1 LGHDT and CDR2 YNNKEL (reference sequence). CDR3 protein: CASSHRRTSGYYEQYF. In DNA, the CDR3 is TGTGCCAGCAGCCACCGCAGGACTAGCGGATACTACGAGCAGTACTTC.

This clonotype was counted between two and nine times. The rearrangement joins TRBV29-1 to TRBJ2-5, with 8 positions matching TRBD1. TRBJ2-7 explains the end of the DNA better; the J call may be wrong. Germline lookup yields CDR1 SQVTM and CDR2 ANQGSEA. The CDR3 is 12 residues long. The CDR3, as DNA: TGCAGCGTTGGGACAGGGACTCTCGAGCAGTACTTC. Protein sequence: CSVGTGTLEQYF.

The CDR3 protein is CASRGSLLAGNTQYF. CDR3 coding DNA: TGTGCCAGCAGGGGCTCGTTACTAGCGGGAAATACGCAGTATTTT. V and J are TRBV6-6 and TRBJ2-3, with 10 bases fitting TRBD2. The CDR3 loop spans 15 amino acids. Germline assignment: CDR1 MNHNY and CDR2 SVGAGI (reference sequence). V gave up 6 bases and J gave up 7 bases; unmatched junction bases: 10.

In this sample, this clonotype turned up a few times. The chain employs TRBV7-8 and TRBJ2-1; weak D call: TRBD1 (5 bases). Germline V gene sequence: CDR1 SGHVS, CDR2 FQNEAQ. The CDR3 contains 13 residues. Deletions cut 6 bases from V and 4 bases from J, with 10 bases between. CDR3 DNA: TGTGCCAGCAGGAAAGACAGATACAATGAGCAGTTCTTC. Its protein is CASRKDRYNEQFF.

The genes are TRBV29-1 and TRBJ1-1; D is perhaps TRBD1 (6 bases). Trimming took off 7 bases at V and 4 bases at J, with 16 bases between the two ends. Germline-derived CDR1 and CDR2 are SQVTM and ANQGSEA. The CDR3 length is 13 residues. This chain's CDR3 is CSAGSRGGTEAFF. The CDR3 coding sequence is TGCAGCGCCGGGTCGAGAGGGGGCACTGAAGCTTTCTTT.

The chain has TRBV6-6 and TRBJ2-5; D possibly corresponds to TRBD2 (6 bases). Trimming took 4 bases from V and 5 from J, leaving 17 bases between them. CDR3 length: 15 residues. Per germline, CDR1 MNHNY and CDR2 SVGAGI (reference sequence). CDR3 loop: CASSWRLDRKETQYF. The CDR3 nucleotides are TGTGCCAGCAGTTGGAGACTAGATCGGAAGGAGACCCAGTACTTC.

CDR3 nucleotide sequence: TGTGCCAGCTGCGTCCGGGGGAGCACAGATACGCAGTATTTT. Protein product: CASCVRGSTDTQYF. The chain is built from TRBV7-9 and TRBJ2-3, with a possible D match to TRBD2 (6 bases). Germline CDR1 SEHNR, CDR2 FQNEAQ (reference sequence). Trimming removed 8 bases at V and 0 bases at J, with 12 bases between. The CDR3 is 14 amino acids.

This chain connects TRBV5-4 to TRBJ2-3; maybe TRBD1 (5 bases). Germline V gene sequence: CDR1 SGHNT, CDR2 YYREEE (reference sequence). V was clipped by 4 bases and J by 2 bases, with 14 bases between them. The CDR3 runs to 15 residues. This CDR3 reads CASSDPRAATDTQYF. CDR3 DNA sequence: TGTGCCAGCAGCGACCCCAGGGCAGCCACAGATACGCAGTATTTT.

The chain combines TRBV2 with TRBJ2-5; no definite D call. Germline CDR1 is SNHLY and CDR2 is FYNNEI. The CDR3 length is 16 residues. Between the trimmed V and J ends, which lost 4 bases and 0 bases, there was a span of 15 bases. This CDR3 reads CASSAFGRKYQETQYF. DNA for the CDR3: TGTGCCAGCAGTGCTTTTGGCAGAAAGTACCAAGAGACCCAGTACTTC.

Concerning this clonotype: One end of the junction fails to match germline, which may point to a read error. The chain recombines TRBV12-3 or TRBV12-4 with TRBJ2-7; a weak D match, TRBD2 (6 bases). The CDR3 consists of 14 residues. The CDR3 region has the DNA TGTACCAGCAGTTTAGGGGACTCCGAGGACGAGCAGTACTTC. It codes for CTSSLGDSEDEQYF.

This clonotype was detected a few times. This chain connects TRBV7-9 to TRBJ1-6; D not certain. The CDR3 contains 17 residues. V was trimmed by 0 bases and J by 5 bases, leaving 14 bases between them. CDR1 and CDR2 (germline): SEHNR, FQNEAQ (reference sequence). The CDR3 loop is CASSLAAVTGNNSPLHF. DNA for the CDR3: TGTGCCAGCAGCTTAGCCGCCGTGACCGGCAATAATTCACCCCTCCACTTT.

This clonotype has a handful of counts. The gene calls are TRBV2 and TRBJ2-5, with D unclear. The CDR3 is 14 amino acids. Germline V gene lookup returns CDR1 SNHLY and CDR2 FYNNEI. Trimming stripped 9 bases from V and 2 bases from J, with 16 bases between. CDR3 protein: CASARQRAQETQYF. For the CDR3, the DNA is TGTGCCAGTGCCAGGCAAAGGGCTCAAGAGACCCAGTACTTC. The full variable domain, its missing parts supplied by reference TRBV2 and TRBJ2-5, is EPEVTQTPSHQVTQMGQEVILRCVPISNHLYFYWYRQILGQKVEFLVSFYNNEISEKSEIFDDQFSVERPDGSNFTLKIRSTKLEDSAMYFCASARQRAQETQYFGPGTRLLVL.

V gene TRBV12-3 or TRBV12-4 combines with J gene TRBJ1-2, with D possibly matching TRBD1 (6 bases). V lost 5 bases and J lost 0, with 13 bases in between. The CDR3 consists of 15 residues. CDR3 sequence (DNA): TGTGCCAGCAGTAATTCGGGACATACTAACTATGGCTACACCTTC. It is translated as CASSNSGHTNYGYTF.

The CDR3 loop reads CAIRTSGDRNSPLHF. In nucleotides, the CDR3 is TGTGCCATCAGAACATCCGGGGATCGGAATTCACCCCTCCACTTT. The V and J genes are TRBV10-3 and TRBJ1-6, with D unclear. This CDR3 has 15 amino acids. V lost 6 bases, J lost 7 bases, and 16 bases lay in between. Germline values: CDR1 ENHRY, CDR2 SYGVKD.

A note on this clonotype: At one boundary the junction diverges from the germline segment, which might be a read error. The chain recombines TRBV20-1 with TRBJ2-1; D ambiguous. Germline CDR1 and CDR2: DFQATT and SNEGSKA (reference sequence). CDR3 size: 13 residues. This chain's CDR3 is CSARSSPYSEQFF. For the CDR3, the DNA is TGCAGTGCTCGAAGCTCCCCCTACAGTGAGCAGTTCTTC.

Points on this clonotype: This may arise from a read error, as a much more abundant clone is one base away. V gene TRBV29-1 combines with J gene TRBJ2-5; D is tentatively TRBD1 or TRBD2 (5 bases each). The CDR3 is 13 residues long. The germline V gene encodes CDR1 SQVTM and CDR2 ANQGSEA. CDR3 in DNA: TGCAGCGTTGAACAGGGTGGTGGGGAGACCCGGTACTTC. The encoded protein is CSVEQGGGETRYF.

J is TRBJ1-1 and V is TRBV12-3 or TRBV12-4, with 7 bases lining up with TRBD1. CDR3 length: 13 residues. After removal of 5 bases from V and 6 bases from J, the junction contained 6 bases not matched to a gene. The CDR3 region has the DNA TGTGCCAGCAGTAACCGCCAGGGGGCTGAAGCTTTCTTT. Translated, it gives CASSNRQGAEAFF.

The chain couples TRBV14 to TRBJ1-2; D might be TRBD1 (6 bases). Looked up from germline, CDR1 is SGHDN and CDR2 is FVKESK. V dropped 0 bases and J dropped 4 bases, with 12 bases sitting between them. There are 15 residues in the CDR3. CDR3 sequence: CASSQDGGRGYGYTF. CDR3 coding DNA: TGTGCCAGCAGCCAAGATGGGGGGCGCGGCTATGGCTACACCTTC.

A remark on this clonotype: The CDR3 carries no conserved terminal phenylalanine or tryptophan, so it likely arises from a read error. This chain joins TRBV7-2 and TRBJ2-1, with D hard to call. CDR3 length: 12 amino acids. Germline V gives CDR1 SGHTA, CDR2 FQGNSA. Trimming removed 1 base from V and 8 bases from J, with 6 bases in between. Written as DNA, the CDR3 is TGTGCCAGCAGCTTAGATTGGGATGAGCAGTTCTTA. Translating it yields CASSLDWDEQFL.

The chain has TRBV20-1 and TRBJ1-1, with 8 bases identical to TRBD1. Trimming removed 8 bases from V and 6 bases from J; junction bases left unmatched: 17. CDR3 length equals 15 residues. Germline V gene data show CDR1 as DFQATT and CDR2 as SNEGSKA (reference sequence). CDR3 coding DNA: TGCAGTCCCGAAGGGGCAGGGGGCAAGGGAGCTGAAGCTTTCTTT. Amino acid sequence: CSPEGAGGKGAEAFF.